This is a list of T cell receptor beta chains from one sample in a study of OX40 agonist ivuxolimab in advanced cancers. TCRdb's table, derived via immunoSEQ multiplex PCR, lists solely in-frame clones and lacks some. The table lists more than 40,000 clones, around nine tenths of them singletons. The sequences come from CD4+ or CD8+ T cells sorted from blood, collected in a trial of the OX40 agonist ivuxolimab. These receptors were obtained from an adult with an advanced solid tumor such as melanoma, head and neck, liver or kidney cancer. CDR3s include the opening cysteine and the closing phenylalanine or tryptophan. D genes are given only for firm matches. Size is stated for part of the rows, as once, few or many counts, or as a class when the clone is expanded.

NA	TRBV19	TRBJ2-7	NA	CASSIGREEQYF	TGTGCCAGTAGTATTGGGCGGGAAGAGCAGTACTTC
NA	TRBV28	TRBJ2-5	NA	CASSLSEVGPREETQYF	TGTGCCAGCAGTTTATCCGAAGTCGGGCCTAGGGAGGAGACCCAGTACTTC
NA	TRBV5-5	TRBJ2-5	NA	CASSVPGSQETQYF	TGTGCCAGCAGCGTCCCGGGCTCACAAGAGACCCAGTACTTC
TRBD2	TRBV5-6	TRBJ2-1	NA	CASTLRTSGPYNEQFF	TGTGCCAGCACCCTCAGGACTAGCGGGCCCTACAATGAGCAGTTCTTC
TRBD2	TRBV5-6	TRBJ2-1	NA	CASSMGTSGRSIDEQFF	TGTGCCAGCAGCATGGGGACTAGCGGGAGAAGTATAGATGAGCAGTTCTTC
NA	TRBV9	TRBJ2-7	NA	CASSSQSDSLNEQYF	TGTGCCAGCTCCTCACAAAGCGACTCCTTGAACGAGCAGTACTTC
NA	TRBV2	TRBJ1-5	NA	CASSEFAGEPQPQHF	TGTGCCAGCAGTGAGTTTGCCGGGGAACCCCAGCCCCAGCATTTT
NA	TRBV18	TRBJ2-1	NA	CASCVGAYNEQFF	TGTGCCAGCTGCGTGGGCGCCTACAATGAGCAGTTCTTC
NA	TRBV10-1	TRBJ2-2	NA	CASASGQGGSTGELFF	TGCGCCAGCGCGAGCGGCCAGGGGGGATCCACCGGGGAGCTGTTTTTT
TRBD1	TRBV11-2	TRBJ1-2	NA	CASSLKGRGYGYTF	TGTGCCAGCAGCTTAAAGGGCAGGGGGTATGGCTACACCTTC
NA	TRBV9	TRBJ2-1	NA	CASSREINEQFF	TGTGCCAGCAGCCGCGAAATCAATGAGCAGTTCTTC
TRBD1	TRBV11-2	TRBJ2-2	NA	CASSTDSGTGVAGELFF	TGTGCCAGCAGCACGGACTCCGGGACAGGGGTCGCCGGGGAGCTGTTTTTT
TRBD1	TRBV19	TRBJ2-1	NA	CASSILQGNEQFF	TGTGCCAGTAGTATCTTACAGGGGAATGAGCAGTTCTTC
NA	TRBV7-9	TRBJ2-1	NA	CASSARDSNNEQFF	TGTGCCAGCAGCGCACGGGACTCCAACAATGAGCAGTTCTTC
NA	TRBV4-2	TRBJ2-7	NA	CASRGQVDYKQYF	TGTGCCAGCAGGGGCCAGGTCGACTACAAGCAGTACTTC
TRBD1	TRBV5-1	TRBJ1-1	NA	CASSFWTGMNTEAFF	TGCGCCAGCAGCTTTTGGACAGGGATGAACACTGAAGCTTTCTTT
NA	TRBV19	TRBJ1-5	NA	CASSSRRDKISNQPQHF	TGTGCCAGTAGTAGCCGCCGGGACAAAATTAGCAATCAGCCCCAGCATTTT
NA	TRBV19	TRBJ2-4	NA	CASSTRLKLDIQYF	TGTGCCAGTAGTACGCGGCTTAAGTTGGACATTCAGTACTTC
TRBD1	TRBV4-1	TRBJ1-5	NA	CASSPDRGNQPQHF	TGCGCCAGCAGCCCGGACAGGGGGAATCAGCCCCAGCATTTT
NA	TRBV19	TRBJ2-1	NA	CASTKGGPGNEQFF	TGTGCCAGTACCAAAGGCGGACCGGGGAATGAGCAGTTCTTC
TRBD2	TRBV10-3	TRBJ2-7	NA	CAIREGRLGTSGEQYF	TGTGCCATCAGGGAGGGAAGGCTTGGGACTAGCGGCGAGCAGTACTTC
TRBD2	TRBV5-5	TRBJ2-7	NA	CASSFKTGLAGGDAQYF	TGTGCCAGCAGCTTTAAGACCGGACTAGCGGGAGGTGACGCGCAGTACTTC
TRBD1	TRBV28	TRBJ1-5	NA	CASSRYRGGDIDQPQHF	TGTGCCAGCAGTCGTTACAGGGGGGGGGACATTGATCAGCCCCAGCATTTT
NA	TRBV25-1	TRBJ2-3	NA	CASSELTIDTQYF	TGTGCCAGCAGTGAATTGACGATAGATACGCAGTATTTT
NA	TRBV9	TRBJ1-3	NA	CASSEVLGGANTIYF	TGTGCCAGCAGCGAGGTCCTAGGGGGGGCAAACACCATATATTTT
NA	TRBV7-2	TRBJ1-2	once	CASSSDAGPWDYGYTF	TGTGCCAGCAGCTCCGATGCCGGGCCGTGGGACTATGGCTACACCTTC
NA	TRBV28	TRBJ1-1	NA	CASSPRGQLNTEAFF	TGTGCCAGCAGTCCCCGCGGACAGCTGAACACTGAAGCTTTCTTT
NA	TRBV7-9	TRBJ1-2	few	CASSLGHREVDFGYGYTF	TGTGCCAGCAGCTTAGGCCACAGGGAGGTTGATTTTGGCTATGGCTACACCTTC